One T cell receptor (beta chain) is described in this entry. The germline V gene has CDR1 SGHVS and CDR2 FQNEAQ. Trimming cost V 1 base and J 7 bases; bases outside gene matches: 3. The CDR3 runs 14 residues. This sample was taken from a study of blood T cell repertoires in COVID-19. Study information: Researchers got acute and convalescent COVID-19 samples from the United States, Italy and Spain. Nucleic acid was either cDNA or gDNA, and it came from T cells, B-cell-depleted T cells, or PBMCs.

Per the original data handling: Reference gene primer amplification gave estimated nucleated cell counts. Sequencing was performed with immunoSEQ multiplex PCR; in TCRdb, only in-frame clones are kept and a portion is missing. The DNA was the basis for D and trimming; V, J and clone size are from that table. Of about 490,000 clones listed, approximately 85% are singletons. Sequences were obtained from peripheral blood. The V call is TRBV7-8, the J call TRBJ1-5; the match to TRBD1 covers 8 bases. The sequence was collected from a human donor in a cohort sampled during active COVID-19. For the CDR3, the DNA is TGTGCCAGCAGCTTAGTGGCAGGGGGCCAGCCCCAGCATTTT. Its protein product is CASSLVAGGQPQHF.